One and the same sample provided the 10 T cell receptor beta chains below, sequenced in a study of blood T cells in healthy people across ages (dated by TCRdb to about 2015). Library preparation used 5' RACE. The sequencer listed for this sample is Illumina HiSeq 2500. A second PCR of roughly 7 to 11 cycles was performed with a sample-barcoded 5' primer and a J-beta primer mix. Using fastp at Q25 and MiXCR, TCRdb reprocessed the public reads and kept productive beta chains. CDR3 protein sequences are deduplicated, and each keeps its most common genes and DNA. The sample data list roughly 1.5 million distinct CDR3 sequences, and 40% to 45% of these were observed just once. Of the sample, approximately 4.1% is held by the ten largest clones. Sequencing input: blood. The receptors shown here come from a woman under 30 in good health.

This clonotype occurred a few times. The V call is TRBV10-2, the J call TRBJ1-2; D is unclear. V was shortened by 8 bases and J by 4 bases, with 14 bases between the two germline ends. CDR1 and CDR2 from the germline V gene are WSHSY and SAAADI. The CDR3 is made up of 13 amino acids. The CDR3 sequence is CASSTGRVYGYTF. CDR3 bases: TGCGCCAGCTCCACGGGCAGAGTCTATGGCTACACCTTC.

The chain is built from TRBV18 and TRBJ1-1; D is uncertain. The V end lost 3 bases, the J end lost 3 bases, and 11 bases lay between the germline ends. This CDR3 comprises 14 residues. CDR1 is KGHSH and CDR2 is LQKENI in the germline V gene. For the CDR3, the DNA is TGTGCCAGCTCACCTAGATGGGTAGACACTGAAGCTTTCTTT. It encodes CASSPRWVDTEAFF.

The sample holds a few counts of this clonotype. The chain is built from TRBV27 and TRBJ2-1, with TRBD2 matching 10 bases. V shed 2 bases and J 9 bases; nucleotides not matched to a gene: 7. The CDR3 covers 15 residues. Germline V gene data show CDR1 as MNHEY and CDR2 as SMNVEV (reference sequence). This chain's CDR3 is CASSLITSGVSEQFF. The CDR3 DNA reads as TGTGCCAGCAGTTTAATTACTAGCGGGGTTAGTGAGCAGTTCTTC.

This chain uses TRBV12-3 or TRBV12-4 with TRBJ2-1; D might be TRBD2 (6 bases). V dropped 4 bases and J dropped 0 bases, with 10 bases sitting between them. This CDR3 comprises 15 residues. This CDR3 is CASSSGGDSYNEQFF. CDR3 coding DNA: TGTGCCAGCAGTTCGGGCGGGGACTCCTACAATGAGCAGTTCTTC.

The rearrangement joins TRBV5-6 to TRBJ1-2; no clear D gene. The V gene lost 2 bases and the J gene lost 2 bases, with 10 bases spanning the gap. This CDR3 is built from 14 residues. Germline V gene sequence: CDR1 SGHDT, CDR2 YYEEEE. CDR3 DNA sequence: TGTGCCAGCAGCTTTCAGATTCGCAACTATGGCTACACCTTC. Its translation: CASSFQIRNYGYTF.

This clonotype has a single count. This rearrangement joins TRBV7-9 to TRBJ1-1; D may be TRBD1 (6 bases). Per the germline V gene, CDR1 is SEHNR and CDR2 is FQNEAQ (reference sequence). Trimming cost V 4 bases and J 7 bases, with 25 bases left between them. This CDR3 has 17 amino acids. The CDR3 region is CASSSLTGGARPDEAFF. Written as DNA, the CDR3 is TGTGCCAGCAGCTCCCTGACAGGCGGTGCACGCCCCGATGAAGCTTTCTTT.

The chain is built from TRBV7-2 and TRBJ2-7; 13 bases line up with TRBD2. The CDR3 length is 15 residues. Trimming took 4 bases from V and 4 from J; bases not matched to a gene: 4. Germline-derived CDR1 and CDR2 are SGHTA and FQGNSA. Here the CDR3 reads CASSYTSGGGYEQYF. DNA for the CDR3: TGTGCCAGCAGCTACACTAGCGGGGGGGGTTACGAGCAGTACTTC.

For this clonotype: One end of the junction varies from germline; a read error may be responsible. This sequence joins TRBV20-1 and TRBJ2-1, with D tentatively TRBD2 (6 bases). The CDR3 totals 12 residues. Germline V lookup: CDR1 DFQATT, CDR2 SNEGSKA (reference sequence). The CDR3 protein is CSAKGSGPEQLF. The DNA for the CDR3 is TGCAGTGCTAAAGGCAGCGGGCCTGAGCAGTTATTC.

This clonotype occurred a few times. The rearrangement joins TRBV6-6 to TRBJ2-1; perhaps TRBD2 as D (6 bases). This CDR3 contains 17 residues. CDR1 is MNHNY and CDR2 is SVGAGI in the germline V gene (reference sequence). The germline V and J ends were trimmed by 6 bases and 4 bases, with 22 bases remaining between them. The CDR3 coding sequence is TGTGCCAGCAGCTTCGGATGGCGGGACCTGTCTTACAATGAGCAGTTCTTC. As protein: CASSFGWRDLSYNEQFF.

V usage is TRBV6-6 and J usage is TRBJ1-5; D call uncertain. The CDR3 runs 12 residues. V lost 3 bases to trimming and J lost 5 bases, with 5 bases between them. Per the germline V gene, CDR1 is MNHNY and CDR2 is SVGAGI (reference sequence). CDR3 region: CASSYADQPQHF. Written as DNA, the CDR3 is TGTGCCAGCAGTTATGCTGATCAGCCCCAGCATTTT.